This TCR beta chain was captured in a study of PD-1 blockade in classical Hodgkin lymphoma. With regard to this clone: Its antigen is as yet unknown.

TCRdb's table, derived via immunoSEQ multiplex PCR, lists solely in-frame clones and lacks some. The profile shows about 110,000 clones, approximately 89% of them singletons. Overall study results and limits: TCR diversity rose significantly by C4D1 in CD4+ but not CD8+ cells. Baseline TCR diversity was reportedly lower in newly diagnosed patients than healthy donors.

The CDR3 length is 13 residues. V lost 5 bases and J lost 4, with 6 bases in between. Germline V gene data show CDR1 as SGHNT and CDR2 as YENEEA. As for time point: cycle 4 day 1 (C4D1), after about 6 weeks of nivolumab. Every patient had relapsed following autologous stem cell transplantation, and cohorts differed in brentuximab vedotin exposure. Patients showed best responses of complete response, partial response or progressive disease. This TCR was recovered from a human donor with classical Hodgkin lymphoma. Here the sequenced sample was peripheral blood mononuclear cells (PBMCs), taken before the fourth cycle of nivolumab. The chain joins TRBV11-3 to TRBJ2-6; D is unresolved. This chain's CDR3 is CASSAAGANVLTF. The CDR3 nucleotides read TGTGCCAGCAGCGCAGCAGGGGCCAACGTCCTGACTTTC.